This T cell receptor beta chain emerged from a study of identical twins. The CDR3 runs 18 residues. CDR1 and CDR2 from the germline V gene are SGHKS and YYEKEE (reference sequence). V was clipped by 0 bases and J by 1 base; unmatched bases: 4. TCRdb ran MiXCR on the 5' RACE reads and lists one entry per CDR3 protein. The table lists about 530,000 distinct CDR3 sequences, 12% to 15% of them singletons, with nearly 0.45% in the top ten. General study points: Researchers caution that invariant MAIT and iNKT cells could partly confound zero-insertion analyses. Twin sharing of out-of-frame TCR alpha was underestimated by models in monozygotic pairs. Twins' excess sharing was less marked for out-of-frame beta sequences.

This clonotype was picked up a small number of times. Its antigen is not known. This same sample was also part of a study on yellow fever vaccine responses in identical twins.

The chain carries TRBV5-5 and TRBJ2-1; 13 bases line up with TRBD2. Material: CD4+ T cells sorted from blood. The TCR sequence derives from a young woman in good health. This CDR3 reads CASSLVLAGGPSYNEQFF. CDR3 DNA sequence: TGTGCCAGCAGCTTGGTACTAGCGGGAGGGCCGTCCTACAATGAGCAGTTCTTC.